The clone carrying this T cell receptor beta chain was observed at least ten times. As yet, its antigen is unknown. This CDR3 is 12 amino acids long. The V end lost 2 bases, the J end lost 11 bases, and 12 bases lay between the germline ends. The germline V gene encodes CDR1 MNHNS and CDR2 SASEGT. This sample is part of a study of CD8 T cells in ankylosing spondylitis. General observations from the study: In synovial fluid and blood from reactive arthritis, some motif variants were previously reported. Typical of ankylosing spondylitis blood, it appeared, was a TCR beta motif of eight highly homologous variants. According to the report, clones linked to the disease were significantly enriched in matched synovial fluid samples taken from ankylosing spondylitis patients.

Preparation of TCR beta libraries was done by quantitative 5'-RACE with molecular barcodes. TCRdb processed the 5' RACE reads anew with MiXCR; each CDR3 protein has one entry. In the table there are 200,000 to 300,000 distinct CDR3 sequences, about 11% of which are singletons. The source material was blood, either unsorted or a sorted T cell fraction (not recorded which). V and J are TRBV6-1 and TRBJ1-1; D unclear. This sequence was found in a male donor with ankylosing spondylitis or in good health (not recorded which). The CDR3 spells CASSEILGPAFF. The DNA for the CDR3 is TGTGCCAGCAGTGAAATCCTAGGTCCGGCTTTCTTT.